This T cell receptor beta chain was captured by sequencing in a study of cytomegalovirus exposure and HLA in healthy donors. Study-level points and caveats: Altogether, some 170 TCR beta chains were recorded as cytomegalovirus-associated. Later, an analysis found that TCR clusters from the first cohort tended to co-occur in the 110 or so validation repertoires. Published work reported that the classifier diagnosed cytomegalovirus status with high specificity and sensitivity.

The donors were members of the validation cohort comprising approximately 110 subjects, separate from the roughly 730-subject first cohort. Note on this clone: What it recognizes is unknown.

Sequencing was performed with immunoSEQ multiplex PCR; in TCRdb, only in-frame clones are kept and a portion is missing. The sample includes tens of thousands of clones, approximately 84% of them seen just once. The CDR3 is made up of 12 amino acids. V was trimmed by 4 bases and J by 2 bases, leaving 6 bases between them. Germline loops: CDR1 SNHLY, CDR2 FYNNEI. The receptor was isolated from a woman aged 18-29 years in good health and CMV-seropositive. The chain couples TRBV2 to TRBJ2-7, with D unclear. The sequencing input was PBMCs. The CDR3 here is CASSGRTYEQYF. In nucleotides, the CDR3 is TGTGCCAGCAGTGGCAGGACCTACGAGCAGTACTTC.